Described below is a single TCR beta chain sequence and its context. This sample is part of a study of Ad26.COV2.S vaccination and SARS-CoV-2 variants. Here immunoSEQ multiplex PCR was the method, and the copy in TCRdb shows in-frame clones only, minus some. Of about 680,000 clones listed, 89% are singletons. Stated treatment: around 19 received Ad26.COV2.S at low or high dose, single or two shots; 5 received placebo; per-sample allocation not given. Collection of the samples took place on day 63 after the first injection of vaccine or placebo. Between the trimmed V and J ends, which lost 0 bases and 11 bases, there was a span of 16 bases. CDR1 is MNHEY and CDR2 is SMNVEV in the germline V gene (reference sequence). This CDR3 spans 14 amino acids.

The sequence came from a person between 18 and 65 years old who received the Ad26.COV2.S COVID-19 vaccine or a placebo. The specimen comprised peripheral blood, sampled in a trial of Ad26.COV2.S vaccine versus placebo. The chain has TRBV27 and TRBJ1-1; TRBD1 might be the D (6 bases). CDR3 DNA: TGTGCCAGCAGTTTATCGGGGGGGGCCCTTTTGGCTTTCTTT. This codes for CASSLSGGALLAFF.